The 21 T cell receptor beta chains in this list originate from one sample, sequenced in a study of cytomegalovirus exposure and HLA in healthy donors. Libraries were prepared by immunoSEQ multiplex PCR; TCRdb keeps only in-frame clonotypes and omits some of them. The data contain 200,000 to 250,000 clones, over 75% of them singletons. Sequencing input: PBMCs. These receptors all come from a woman younger than 35 in good health and CMV-seropositive.

Only one count was recorded for this clone. The V gene is TRBV11-2, the J gene TRBJ2-3, with TRBD2 identical over 7 bases. The germline gives CDR1 SGHAT, CDR2 FQNNGV. Trimming removed 1 base from V and 1 base from J; junction bases left unmatched: 2. The CDR3 is 15 amino acids. CDR3 residues: CASSLATSGTDTQYF. The CDR3 DNA sequence: TGTGCCAGCAGCTTAGCTACTAGCGGCACAGATACGCAGTATTTT.

CDR3 sequence: CASRGAANTGELFF. The CDR3 DNA follows: TGTGCCAGTCGGGGGGCGGCGAACACCGGGGAGCTGTTTTTT. This chain connects TRBV6-1 to TRBJ2-2; a weak D match, TRBD2 (7 bases). CDR3 size: 14 residues. The germline V and J ends were trimmed by 9 bases and 0 bases, with 11 bases remaining between them. Germline V gives CDR1 MNHNS, CDR2 SASEGT.

The chain joins TRBV2 to TRBJ2-7; the D gene is possibly TRBD1 (6 bases). V lost 7 bases and J 0 bases, leaving 13 bases between the germline ends. The CDR3 covers 14 residues. Germline CDR1 reads SNHLY; CDR2 reads FYNNEI. The CDR3 sequence is CASTVQGSSYEQYF. The CDR3 DNA sequence: TGTGCCAGCACCGTCCAGGGGAGCTCCTACGAGCAGTACTTC.

This chain uses TRBV5-1 with TRBJ2-2; no clear D. This CDR3 has 14 amino acids. V dropped 1 base and J dropped 3 bases, with 7 bases sitting between them. The V gene's germline CDR1 is SGHRS and CDR2 YFSETQ. The CDR3 sequence: CASSLFQDTGELFF. The DNA for the CDR3 is TGCGCCAGCAGCTTGTTTCAGGACACCGGGGAGCTGTTTTTT.

The chain's CDR3 is CASSGAGLGYEQYF. The CDR3 bases are TGTGCCAGCAGTGGGGCGGGACTAGGGTACGAGCAGTACTTC. The chain carries TRBV2 and TRBJ2-7; 8 bases align to TRBD2. Germline V lookup: CDR1 SNHLY, CDR2 FYNNEI. The CDR3 consists of 14 residues. V dropped 4 bases and J dropped 4; count of bases not matched to a gene: 6.

Notes on this clone: In the same sample, other DNA sequences code for this CDR3. CDR3 sequence reads: CASSLGRNTEAFF. In DNA, the CDR3 is TGTGCCAGCAGTTTAGGCAGGAACACTGAAGCTTTCTTT. The chain links TRBV28 to TRBJ1-1; no clear D gene. The V end was cut by 2 bases, the J end by 1 base, with 5 bases between. The CDR3 consists of 13 residues. The germline CDR1 and CDR2 sequences are MDHEN and SYDVKM.

The chain recombines TRBV6-5 with TRBJ1-1, with D unclear. This CDR3 region has 15 residues. V was trimmed by 0 bases and J by 0 bases, leaving 8 bases between them. CDR1 and CDR2 from the germline V gene are MNHEY and SVGAGI. The CDR3 coding sequence is TGTGCCAGCAGTTACTCGCACAGTTTGAACACTGAAGCTTTCTTT. Its protein is CASSYSHSLNTEAFF.

This sequence joins TRBV5-4 and TRBJ2-6; 9 bases agree with TRBD1. CDR1 and CDR2 from the germline V gene are SGHNT and YYREEE (reference sequence). V gave up 1 base and J gave up 2 bases; unmatched junction bases: 4. The CDR3 covers 17 residues. The CDR3, as DNA: TGTGCCAGCAGCTTGTTGGGACAGGGCGCTGGGGCCAACGTCCTGACTTTC. Protein: CASSLLGQGAGANVLTF.

The V gene is TRBV12-5, the J gene TRBJ1-1; possible D gene TRBD1, 5 bases. Germline CDR1 and CDR2: LGHNT and FRNRAP. V was cut by 5 bases and J by 4 bases, with 17 bases left in between. This CDR3 region has 15 residues. Here the CDR3 reads CASGVWSGGITEAFF. The CDR3 region has the DNA TGTGCTAGTGGTGTGTGGTCTGGGGGGATCACTGAAGCTTTCTTT. Using reference TRBV12-5 and TRBJ1-1 for the parts outside the CDR3, the full variable domain is DARVTQTPRHKVTEMGQEVTMRCQPILGHNTVFWYRQTMMQGLELLAYFRNRAPLDDSGMPKDRFSAEMPDATLATLKIQPSEPRDSAVYFCASGVWSGGITEAFFGQGTRLTVV.

The chain has TRBV27 and TRBJ2-5; TRBD1 aligns across 8 bases. The CDR3 extends over 14 amino acids. Losses at the gene ends were 6 bases for V and 5 bases for J; bases not matched to a gene: 8. In germline, CDR1 is MNHEY, CDR2 SMNVEV (reference sequence). CDR3 protein: CASSLDRGGETQYF. The CDR3 DNA reads TGTGCCAGCAGCCTTGACAGGGGCGGCGAGACCCAGTACTTC.

This sequence joins TRBV5-1 and TRBJ2-7; D gene uncertain. V gave up 0 bases and J gave up 6 bases, with 10 bases separating them. The V gene's germline CDR1 is SGHRS and CDR2 YFSETQ. The CDR3 extends over 13 amino acids. CDR3 in DNA: TGCGCCAGCAGCTTGGGACTCCCCGGCGAGCAGTACTTC. It codes for CASSLGLPGEQYF.

This chain connects TRBV28 to TRBJ1-5; maybe TRBD1 (5 bases). V was clipped by 2 bases and J by 7 bases, with 15 bases between them. CDR3 length equals 15 residues. Germline CDR1 MDHEN, CDR2 SYDVKM. CDR3 region: CASSLGRAGRQPQHF. The CDR3 bases are TGTGCCAGCAGTTTAGGTAGGGCAGGGAGGCAGCCCCAGCATTTT.

In the case of this clone: The sample contains more than one DNA sequence encoding this CDR3. The V gene is TRBV19, the J gene TRBJ2-7; 9 bases line up with TRBD1. The CDR3 is 14 amino acids. Germline V gene sequence: CDR1 LNHDA, CDR2 SQIVND (reference sequence). With V trimmed by 1 base and J by 2 bases, 0 bases remained unmatched. The CDR3 here is CASSIGQGAYEQYF. The CDR3 coding sequence is TGTGCCAGTAGTATAGGACAGGGGGCCTACGAGCAGTACTTC.

The V and J genes are TRBV27 and TRBJ2-1, with TRBD2 identical over 9 bases. V shed 2 bases and J 0 bases; nucleotides not matched to a gene: 5. The V gene's germline CDR1 is MNHEY and CDR2 SMNVEV (reference sequence). There are 17 residues in the CDR3. The CDR3 DNA follows: TGTGCCAGCAGTTTACGGGCTAGCGGGAACTCCTACAATGAGCAGTTCTTC. Translation gives CASSLRASGNSYNEQFF.

The V gene is TRBV5-6, the J gene TRBJ2-7; weak D call: TRBD1 (5 bases). The V gene lost 3 bases and the J gene lost 0 bases, with 13 bases spanning the gap. The CDR3 extends over 15 amino acids. Germline V lookup: CDR1 SGHDT, CDR2 YYEEEE. The CDR3 DNA is TGTGCCAGCAGCTCTGGTTTAGACAGCTCCTACGAGCAGTACTTC. This gives the protein CASSSGLDSSYEQYF.

The chain is built from TRBV7-6 and TRBJ2-7; D is possibly TRBD1 (7 bases). The V end lost 5 bases, the J end lost 2 bases, and 10 bases lay between the germline ends. This CDR3 spans 13 amino acids. From germline, CDR1 is SGHVS and CDR2 FNYEAQ. CDR3 amino acids: CASSQGGPYEQYF. The DNA of the CDR3 is TGTGCCAGCAGCCAGGGGGGCCCCTACGAGCAGTACTTC. Using reference TRBV7-6 and TRBJ2-7 for the parts outside the CDR3, the full variable domain is GAGVSQSPRYKVTKRGQDVALRCDPISGHVSLYWYRQALGQGPEFLTYFNYEAQQDKSGLPNDRFSAERPEGSISTLTIQRTEQRDSAMYRCASSQGGPYEQYFGPGTRLTVT.

The sample holds a few counts of this clone. The rearrangement links TRBV25-1 to TRBJ2-3; TRBD2 agrees at 8 bases. The CDR3 has 16 residues. Germline V gives CDR1 MGHDK, CDR2 SYGVNS. Trimming at V came to 4 bases and at J to 4 bases, leaving 10 bases not matched to a gene. The CDR3 DNA follows: TGTGCCAGCAGTGCTACCTCCAGCGGGAGTGCAGATACGCAGTATTTT. Translation: CASSATSSGSADTQYF.

J is TRBJ2-3 and V is TRBV30, with 11 bases aligning to TRBD2. The CDR3 totals 18 residues. Trimming at V came to 4 bases and at J to 2 bases, leaving 14 bases not matched to a gene. The germline V gene has CDR1 GTSNPN and CDR2 SVGIG (reference sequence). CDR3 in DNA: TGTGCCTGGACCAACCGACTCACTAGCGGGAGAAACACAGATACGCAGTATTTT. Protein sequence: CAWTNRLTSGRNTDTQYF.

This clone was counted once. The V gene is TRBV27, the J gene TRBJ2-1; TRBD2 aligns across 14 bases. V gave up 3 bases and J gave up 7 bases; unmatched junction bases: 2. In germline, CDR1 is MNHEY, CDR2 SMNVEV (reference sequence). The CDR3 runs 15 residues. CDR3 DNA: TGTGCCAGCAGTTTGGGGACTAGCGGGAGAAATGAGCAGTTCTTC. Protein product: CASSLGTSGRNEQFF.

The chain links TRBV6-1 to TRBJ1-2, with a tentative D call TRBD1 (6 bases). Germline V CDR1 and CDR2: MNHNS, SASEGT. V dropped 4 bases and J dropped 4 bases, with 13 bases sitting between them. The CDR3 has 14 amino acids. This CDR3 reads CASSVIQGLYGYTF. The CDR3 DNA reads TGTGCCAGCAGTGTTATACAGGGCCTCTATGGCTACACCTTC.

The gene calls are TRBV6-5 and TRBJ1-2, with TRBD1 matching over 8 bases. This CDR3 is 13 amino acids long. Germline CDR1 MNHEY, CDR2 SVGAGI. V shed 6 bases and J 5 bases; nucleotides not matched to a gene: 5. In DNA form, the CDR3 reads TGTGCCAGCAGACGACAGGGGTTTTATGGCTACACCTTC. Translated: CASRRQGFYGYTF.